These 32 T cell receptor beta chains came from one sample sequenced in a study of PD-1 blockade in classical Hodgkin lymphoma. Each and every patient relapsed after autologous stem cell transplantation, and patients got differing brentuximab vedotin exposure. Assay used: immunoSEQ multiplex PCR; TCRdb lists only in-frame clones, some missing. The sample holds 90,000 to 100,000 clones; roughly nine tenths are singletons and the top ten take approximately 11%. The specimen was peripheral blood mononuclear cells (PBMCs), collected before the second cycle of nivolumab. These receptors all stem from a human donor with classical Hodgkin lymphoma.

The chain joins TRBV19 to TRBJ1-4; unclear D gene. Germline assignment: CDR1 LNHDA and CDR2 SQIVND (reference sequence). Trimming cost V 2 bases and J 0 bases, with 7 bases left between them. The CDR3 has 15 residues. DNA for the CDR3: TGTGCCAGTAGTATACCTCGGGCAACTAATGAAAAACTGTTTTTT. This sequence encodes CASSIPRATNEKLFF.

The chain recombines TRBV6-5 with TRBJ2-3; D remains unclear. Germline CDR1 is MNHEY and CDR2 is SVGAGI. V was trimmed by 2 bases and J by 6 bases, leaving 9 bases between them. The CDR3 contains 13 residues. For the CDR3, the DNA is TGTGCCAGCAGTTACACAAACGGGGATACGCAGTATTTT. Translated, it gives CASSYTNGDTQYF.

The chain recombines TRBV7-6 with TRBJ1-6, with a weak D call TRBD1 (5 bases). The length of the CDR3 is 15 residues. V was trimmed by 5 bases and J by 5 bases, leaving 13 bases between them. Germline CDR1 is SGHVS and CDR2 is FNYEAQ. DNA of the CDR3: TGTGCCAGCAGCCTCCGGGACGCGGATAATTCACCCCTCCACTTT. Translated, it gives CASSLRDADNSPLHF.

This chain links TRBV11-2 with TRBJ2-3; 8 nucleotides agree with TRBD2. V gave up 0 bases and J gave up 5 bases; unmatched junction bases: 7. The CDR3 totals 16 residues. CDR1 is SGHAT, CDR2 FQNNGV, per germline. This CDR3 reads CASSLDPQRGLDTQYF. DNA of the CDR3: TGTGCCAGCAGCTTAGATCCTCAGCGGGGGTTAGATACGCAGTATTTT.

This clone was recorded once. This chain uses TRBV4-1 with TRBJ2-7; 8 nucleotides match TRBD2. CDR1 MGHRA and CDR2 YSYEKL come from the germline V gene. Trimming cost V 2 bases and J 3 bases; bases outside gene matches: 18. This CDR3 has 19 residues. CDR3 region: CASSQQASGLPYRDYEQYF. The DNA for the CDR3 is TGCGCCAGCAGCCAACAGGCTAGCGGGCTACCCTATCGGGACTACGAGCAGTACTTC.

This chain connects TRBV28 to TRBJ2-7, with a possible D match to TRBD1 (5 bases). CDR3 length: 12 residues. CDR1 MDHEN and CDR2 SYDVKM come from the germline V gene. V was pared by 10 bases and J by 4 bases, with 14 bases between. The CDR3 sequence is CAISLGAYEQYF. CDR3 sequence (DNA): TGTGCCATCTCCCTTGGGGCTTACGAGCAGTACTTC.

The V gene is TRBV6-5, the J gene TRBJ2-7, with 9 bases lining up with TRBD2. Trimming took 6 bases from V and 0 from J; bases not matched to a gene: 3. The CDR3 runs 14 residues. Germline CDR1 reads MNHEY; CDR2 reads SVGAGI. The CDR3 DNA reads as TGTGCCAGCAGACGCGGGGGGGCCTCCTACGAGCAGTACTTC. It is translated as CASRRGGASYEQYF.

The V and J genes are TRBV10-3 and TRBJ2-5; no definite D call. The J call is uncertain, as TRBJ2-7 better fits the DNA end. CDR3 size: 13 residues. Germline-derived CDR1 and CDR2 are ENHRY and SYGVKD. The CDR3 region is CAIKQASSYEQYF. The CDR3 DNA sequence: TGTGCCATCAAGCAGGCAAGCTCCTACGAGCAGTACTTC.

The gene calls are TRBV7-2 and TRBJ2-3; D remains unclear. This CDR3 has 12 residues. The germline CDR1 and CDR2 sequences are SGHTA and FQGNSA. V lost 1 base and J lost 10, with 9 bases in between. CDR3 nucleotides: TGTGCCAGCAGCTTAGGTCCCCGCCCGCAGTATTTT. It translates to CASSLGPRPQYF.

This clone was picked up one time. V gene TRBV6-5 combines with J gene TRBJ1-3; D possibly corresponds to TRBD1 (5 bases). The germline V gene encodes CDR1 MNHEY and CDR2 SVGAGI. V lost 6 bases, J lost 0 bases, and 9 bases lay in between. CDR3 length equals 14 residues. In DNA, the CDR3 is TGTGCCAGCAGGAGGGGCGGCTCTGGAAACACCATATATTTT. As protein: CASRRGGSGNTIYF.

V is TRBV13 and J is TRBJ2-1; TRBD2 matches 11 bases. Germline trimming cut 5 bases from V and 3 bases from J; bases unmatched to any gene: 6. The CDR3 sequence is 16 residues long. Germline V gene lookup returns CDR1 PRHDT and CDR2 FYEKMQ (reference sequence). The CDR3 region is CASSDPTSGGYNEQFF. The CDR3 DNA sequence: TGTGCCAGCAGCGATCCTACTAGCGGGGGCTACAATGAGCAGTTCTTC.

In DNA form, the CDR3 reads TGTGCCAGCAGTCGACCTGTCGACTATGGCTACACCTTC. This encodes CASSRPVDYGYTF. The gene calls are TRBV28 and TRBJ1-2, with no clear D. Germline V gene sequence: CDR1 MDHEN, CDR2 SYDVKM. V shed 5 bases and J shed 3 bases, with 10 bases lying between them. CDR3 length: 13 amino acids.

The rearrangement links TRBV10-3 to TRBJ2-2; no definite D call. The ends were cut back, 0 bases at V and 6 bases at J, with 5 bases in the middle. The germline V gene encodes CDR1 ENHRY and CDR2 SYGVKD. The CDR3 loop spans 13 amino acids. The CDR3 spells CAISESGSGELFF. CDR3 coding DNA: TGTGCCATCAGTGAGTCGGGTTCCGGGGAGCTGTTTTTT.

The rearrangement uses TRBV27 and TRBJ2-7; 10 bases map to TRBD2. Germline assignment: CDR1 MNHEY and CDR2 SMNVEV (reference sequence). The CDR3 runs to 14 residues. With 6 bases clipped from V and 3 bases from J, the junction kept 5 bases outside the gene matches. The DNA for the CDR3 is TGTGCCAGCAGATTGGGGACTAGCGTCTACGAGCAGTACTTC. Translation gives CASRLGTSVYEQYF.

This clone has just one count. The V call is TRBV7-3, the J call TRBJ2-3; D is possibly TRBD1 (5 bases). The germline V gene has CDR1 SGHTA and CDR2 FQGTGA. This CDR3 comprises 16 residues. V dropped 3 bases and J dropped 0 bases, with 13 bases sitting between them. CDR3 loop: CASSLGVGRSTDTQYF. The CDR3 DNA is TGTGCCAGCAGCTTGGGTGTGGGGCGGAGCACAGATACGCAGTATTTT.

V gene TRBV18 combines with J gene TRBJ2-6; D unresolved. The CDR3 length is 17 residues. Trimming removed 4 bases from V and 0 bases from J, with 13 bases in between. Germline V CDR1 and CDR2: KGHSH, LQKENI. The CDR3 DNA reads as TGTGCCAGCTCACTGTTTTCAGGAACCTCTGGGGCCAACGTCCTGACTTTC. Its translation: CASSLFSGTSGANVLTF. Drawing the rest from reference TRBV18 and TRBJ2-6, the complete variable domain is NAGVMQNPRHLVRRRGQEARLRCSPMKGHSHVYWYRQLPEEGLKFMVYLQKENIIDESGMPKERFSAEFPKEGPSILRIQQVVRGDSAAYFCASSLFSGTSGANVLTFGAGSRLTVL.

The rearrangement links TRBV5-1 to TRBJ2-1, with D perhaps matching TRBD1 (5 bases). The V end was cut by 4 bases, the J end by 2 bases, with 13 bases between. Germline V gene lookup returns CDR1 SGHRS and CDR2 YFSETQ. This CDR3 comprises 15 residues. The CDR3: CASSPRTQTYNEQFF. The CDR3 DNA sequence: TGCGCCAGCAGCCCACGGACACAAACCTACAATGAGCAGTTCTTC.

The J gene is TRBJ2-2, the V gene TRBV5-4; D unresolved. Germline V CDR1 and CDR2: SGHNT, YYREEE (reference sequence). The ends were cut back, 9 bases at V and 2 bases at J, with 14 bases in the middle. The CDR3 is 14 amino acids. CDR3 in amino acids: CATFSEPNTGELFF. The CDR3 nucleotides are TGTGCCACCTTCTCGGAGCCCAACACCGGGGAGCTGTTTTTT.

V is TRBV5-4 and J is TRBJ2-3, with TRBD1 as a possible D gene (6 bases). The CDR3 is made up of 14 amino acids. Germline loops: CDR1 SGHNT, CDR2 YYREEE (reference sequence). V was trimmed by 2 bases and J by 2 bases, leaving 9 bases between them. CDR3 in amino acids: CASSLRTDTDTQYF. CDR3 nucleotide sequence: TGTGCCAGCAGCTTAAGGACAGACACAGATACGCAGTATTTT.

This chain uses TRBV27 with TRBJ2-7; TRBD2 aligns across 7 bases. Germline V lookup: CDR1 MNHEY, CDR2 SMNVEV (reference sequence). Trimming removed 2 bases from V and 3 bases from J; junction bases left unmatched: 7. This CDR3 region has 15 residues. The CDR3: CASSLVASGYYEQYF. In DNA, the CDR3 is TGTGCCAGCAGTTTAGTCGCTAGCGGTTACTACGAGCAGTACTTC.

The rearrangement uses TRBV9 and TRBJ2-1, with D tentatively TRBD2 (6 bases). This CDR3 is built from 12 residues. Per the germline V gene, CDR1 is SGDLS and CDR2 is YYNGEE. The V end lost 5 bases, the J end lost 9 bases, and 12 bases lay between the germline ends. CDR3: CASSGGRSEQFF. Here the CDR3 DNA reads TGTGCCAGCAGTGGGGGGAGGTCTGAGCAGTTCTTC.

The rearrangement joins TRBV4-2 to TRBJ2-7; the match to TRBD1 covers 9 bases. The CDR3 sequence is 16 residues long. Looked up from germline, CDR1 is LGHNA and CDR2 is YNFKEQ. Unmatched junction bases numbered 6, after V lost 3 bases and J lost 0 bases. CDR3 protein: CASSQDRGASSYEQYF. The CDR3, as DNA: TGTGCCAGCAGCCAGGACAGGGGAGCGAGCTCCTACGAGCAGTACTTC.

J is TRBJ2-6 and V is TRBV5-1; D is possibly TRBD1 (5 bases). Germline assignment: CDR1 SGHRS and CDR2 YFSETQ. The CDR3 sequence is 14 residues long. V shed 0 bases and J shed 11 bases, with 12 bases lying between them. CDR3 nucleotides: TGCGCCAGCAGCTTGGGGGGCCTACAAGACGTCCTGACTTTC. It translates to CASSLGGLQDVLTF.

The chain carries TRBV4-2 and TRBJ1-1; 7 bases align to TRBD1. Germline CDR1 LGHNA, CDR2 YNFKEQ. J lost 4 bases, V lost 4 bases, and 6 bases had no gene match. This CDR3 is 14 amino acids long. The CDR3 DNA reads TGTGCCAGCAGCCTCACAGGGGTCGGCACTGAAGCTTTCTTT. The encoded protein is CASSLTGVGTEAFF.

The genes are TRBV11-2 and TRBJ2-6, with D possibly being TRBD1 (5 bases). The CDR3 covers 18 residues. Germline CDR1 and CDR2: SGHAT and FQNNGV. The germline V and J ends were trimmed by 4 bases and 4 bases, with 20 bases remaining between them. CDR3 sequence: CASSSSPDSFSGANVLTF. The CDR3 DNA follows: TGTGCCAGCAGCTCCTCTCCAGACAGCTTCTCCGGGGCCAACGTCCTGACTTTC.

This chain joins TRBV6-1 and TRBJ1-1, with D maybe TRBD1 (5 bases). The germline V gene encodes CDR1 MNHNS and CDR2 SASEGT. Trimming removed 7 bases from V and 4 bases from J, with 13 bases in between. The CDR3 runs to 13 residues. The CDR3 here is CASTTAGSTEAFF. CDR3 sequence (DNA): TGTGCCAGCACCACTGCAGGGAGCACTGAAGCTTTCTTT.

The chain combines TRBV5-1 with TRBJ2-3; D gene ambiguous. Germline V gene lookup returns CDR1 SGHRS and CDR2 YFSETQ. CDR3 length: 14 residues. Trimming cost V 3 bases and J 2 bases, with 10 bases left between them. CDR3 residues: CASSSFADTDTQYF. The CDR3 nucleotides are TGCGCCAGCAGCTCCTTCGCGGACACAGATACGCAGTATTTT.

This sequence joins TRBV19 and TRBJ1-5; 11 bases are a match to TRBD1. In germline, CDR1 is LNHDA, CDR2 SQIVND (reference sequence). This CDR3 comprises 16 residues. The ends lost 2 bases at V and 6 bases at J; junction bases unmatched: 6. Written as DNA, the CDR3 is TGTGCCAGTAGTATAAGGTCGGGACAGGGGGGTCAGCCCCAGCATTTT. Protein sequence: CASSIRSGQGGQPQHF.

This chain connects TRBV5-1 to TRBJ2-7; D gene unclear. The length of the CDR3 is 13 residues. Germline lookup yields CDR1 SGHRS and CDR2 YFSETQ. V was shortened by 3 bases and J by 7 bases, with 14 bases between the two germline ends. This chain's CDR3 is CASSSDGTGEQYF. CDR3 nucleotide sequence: TGCGCCAGCAGCTCGGACGGCACTGGGGAGCAGTACTTC.

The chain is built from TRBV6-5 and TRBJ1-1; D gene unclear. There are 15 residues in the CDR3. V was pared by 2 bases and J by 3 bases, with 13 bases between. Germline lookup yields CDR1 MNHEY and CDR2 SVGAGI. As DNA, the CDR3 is TGTGCCAGCAGTTACACCTTGGGCGTGGACACTGAAGCTTTCTTT. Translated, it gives CASSYTLGVDTEAFF.

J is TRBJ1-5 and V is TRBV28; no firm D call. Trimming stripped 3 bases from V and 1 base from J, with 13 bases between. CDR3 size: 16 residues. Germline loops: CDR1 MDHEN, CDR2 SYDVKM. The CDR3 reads CASSFFGKESNQPQHF. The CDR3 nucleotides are TGTGCCAGCAGTTTTTTCGGGAAAGAGAGCAATCAGCCCCAGCATTTT.

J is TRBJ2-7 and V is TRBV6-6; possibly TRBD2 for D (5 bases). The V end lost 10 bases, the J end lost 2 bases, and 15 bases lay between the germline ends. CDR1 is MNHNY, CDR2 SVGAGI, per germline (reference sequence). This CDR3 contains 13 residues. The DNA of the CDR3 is TGTGCCACCTCCGGAGGCTTTACCTACGAGCAGTACTTC. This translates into CATSGGFTYEQYF.